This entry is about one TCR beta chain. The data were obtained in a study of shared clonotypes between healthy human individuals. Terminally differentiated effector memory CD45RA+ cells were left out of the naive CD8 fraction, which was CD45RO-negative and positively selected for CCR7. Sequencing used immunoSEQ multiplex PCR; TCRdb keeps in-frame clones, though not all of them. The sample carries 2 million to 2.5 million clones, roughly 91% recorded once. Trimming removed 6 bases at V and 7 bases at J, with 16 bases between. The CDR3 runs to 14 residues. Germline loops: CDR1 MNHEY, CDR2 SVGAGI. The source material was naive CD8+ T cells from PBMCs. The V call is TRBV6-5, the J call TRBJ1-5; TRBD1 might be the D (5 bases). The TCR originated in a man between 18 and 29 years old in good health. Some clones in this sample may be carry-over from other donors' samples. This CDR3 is CASSSDSPGQPQHF. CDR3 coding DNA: TGTGCCAGCAGCTCCGACAGTCCGGGCCAGCCCCAGCATTTT.